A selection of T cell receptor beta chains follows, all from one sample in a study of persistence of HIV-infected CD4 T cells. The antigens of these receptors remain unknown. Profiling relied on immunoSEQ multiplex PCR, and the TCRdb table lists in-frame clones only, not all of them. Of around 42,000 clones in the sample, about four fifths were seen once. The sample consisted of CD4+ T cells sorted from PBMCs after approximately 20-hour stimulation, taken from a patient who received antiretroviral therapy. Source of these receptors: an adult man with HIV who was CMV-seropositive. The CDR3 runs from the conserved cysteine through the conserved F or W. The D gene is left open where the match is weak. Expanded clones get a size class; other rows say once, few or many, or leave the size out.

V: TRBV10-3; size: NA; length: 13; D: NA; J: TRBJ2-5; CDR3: CAISDRGRETQYF; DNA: TGTGCCATCAGTGACCGGGGTCGGGAGACCCAGTACTTC
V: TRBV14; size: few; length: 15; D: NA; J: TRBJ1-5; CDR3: CASSQGGTGRQPQHF; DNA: TGTGCCAGCAGCCAGGGTGGAACAGGGAGGCAGCCCCAGCATTTT
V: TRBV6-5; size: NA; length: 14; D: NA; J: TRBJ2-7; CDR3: CASRSWRAGVEQYF; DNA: TGTGCCAGCCGCTCGTGGCGGGCCGGGGTCGAGCAGTACTTC
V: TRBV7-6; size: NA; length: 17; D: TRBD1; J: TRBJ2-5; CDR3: CASSSKLSDRPQETQYF; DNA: TGTGCCAGCAGCTCGAAGCTTTCGGACAGGCCCCAAGAGACCCAGTACTTC
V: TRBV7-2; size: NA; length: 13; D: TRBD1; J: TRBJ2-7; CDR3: CASSLGTGYEQYF; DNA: TGTGCCAGCAGCCTCGGGACAGGCTACGAGCAGTACTTC
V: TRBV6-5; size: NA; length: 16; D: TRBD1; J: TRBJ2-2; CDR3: CASSYGTGTNTGELFF; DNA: TGTGCCAGCAGTTACGGGACAGGGACGAACACCGGGGAGCTGTTTTTT
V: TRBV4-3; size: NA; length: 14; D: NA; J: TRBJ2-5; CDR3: CASSQEALVGTQYF; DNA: TGCGCCAGCAGCCAAGAAGCGCTAGTCGGGACCCAGTACTTC
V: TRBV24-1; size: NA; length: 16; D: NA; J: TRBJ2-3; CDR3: CATSDHNRASTDTQYF; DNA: TGTGCCACCAGTGACCACAACCGCGCTAGCACAGATACGCAGTATTTT
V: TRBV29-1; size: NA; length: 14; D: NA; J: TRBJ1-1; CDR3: CSARDRSANTEAFF; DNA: TGCAGCGCTCGGGATCGAAGTGCGAACACTGAAGCTTTCTTT
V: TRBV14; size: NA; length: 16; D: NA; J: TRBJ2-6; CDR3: CASSPNLGSGANVLTF; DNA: TGTGCCAGCAGCCCCAATCTCGGCTCTGGGGCCAACGTCCTGACTTTC
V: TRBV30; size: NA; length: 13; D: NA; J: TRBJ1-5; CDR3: CAWSQTSGQPQHF; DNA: TGTGCCTGGAGTCAAACCTCTGGGCAGCCCCAGCATTTT
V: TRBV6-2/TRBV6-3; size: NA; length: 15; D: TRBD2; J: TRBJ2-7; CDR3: CASSYQAGAPYEQYF; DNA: TGTGCCAGCAGTTACCAAGCGGGAGCCCCCTACGAGCAGTACTTC
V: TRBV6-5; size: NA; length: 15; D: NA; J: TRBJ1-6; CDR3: CASSYAMTPESPLHF; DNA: TGTGCCAGCAGTTACGCTATGACTCCAGAGTCACCCCTCCACTTT
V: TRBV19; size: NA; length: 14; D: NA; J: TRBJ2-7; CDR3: CASTGGQGSYEQYF; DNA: TGTGCCAGTACCGGTGGGCAGGGGTCCTACGAGCAGTACTTC
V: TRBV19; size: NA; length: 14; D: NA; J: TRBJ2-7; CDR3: CASSTGAAPREQYF; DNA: TGTGCCAGTAGTACCGGGGCCGCGCCCCGGGAGCAGTACTTC
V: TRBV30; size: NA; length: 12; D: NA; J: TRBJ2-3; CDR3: CAWLTSTDTQYF; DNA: TGTGCCTGGTTGACTTCTACAGATACGCAGTATTTT
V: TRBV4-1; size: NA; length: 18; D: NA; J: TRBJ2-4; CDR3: CASSQDSVARVGSNIQYF; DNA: TGCGCCAGCAGCCAAGATAGCGTCGCCAGGGTAGGATCAAACATTCAGTACTTC
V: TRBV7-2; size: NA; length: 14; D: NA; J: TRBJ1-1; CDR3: CASSPGTGYTEAFF; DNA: TGTGCCAGCAGCCCTGGGACGGGGTACACTGAAGCTTTCTTT
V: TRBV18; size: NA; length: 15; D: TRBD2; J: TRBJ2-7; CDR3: CASSLGLAGESEQYF; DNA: TGTGCCAGCTCGCTGGGACTAGCGGGAGAAAGCGAGCAGTACTTC
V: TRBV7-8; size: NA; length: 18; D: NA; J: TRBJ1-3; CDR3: CASSLGSGKGRSGNTIYF; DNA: TGTGCCAGCAGCTTAGGGAGTGGGAAGGGGCGGTCAGGAAACACCATATATTTT
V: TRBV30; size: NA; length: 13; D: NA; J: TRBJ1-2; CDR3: CAWSVHPNYGYTF; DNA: TGTGCCTGGAGTGTACACCCGAACTATGGCTACACCTTC
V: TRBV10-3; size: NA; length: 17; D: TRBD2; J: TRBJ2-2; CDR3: CAISGGLAGVWAGELFF; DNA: TGTGCCATCAGTGGAGGACTAGCGGGAGTGTGGGCCGGGGAGCTGTTTTTT